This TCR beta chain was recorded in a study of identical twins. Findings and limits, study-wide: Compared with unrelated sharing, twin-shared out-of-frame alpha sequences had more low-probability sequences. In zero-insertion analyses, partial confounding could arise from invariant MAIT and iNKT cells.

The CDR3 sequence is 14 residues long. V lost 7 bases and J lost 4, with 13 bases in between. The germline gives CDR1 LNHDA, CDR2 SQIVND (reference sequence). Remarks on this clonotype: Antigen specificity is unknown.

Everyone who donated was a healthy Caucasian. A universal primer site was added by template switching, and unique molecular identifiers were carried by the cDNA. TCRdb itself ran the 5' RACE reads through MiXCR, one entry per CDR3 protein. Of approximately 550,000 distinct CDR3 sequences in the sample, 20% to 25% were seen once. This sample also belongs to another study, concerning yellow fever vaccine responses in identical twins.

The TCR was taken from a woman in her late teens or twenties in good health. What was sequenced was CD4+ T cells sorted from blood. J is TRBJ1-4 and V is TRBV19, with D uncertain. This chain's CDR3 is CASTPSGDNEKLFF. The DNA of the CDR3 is TGTGCCAGTACCCCGAGTGGGGATAATGAAAAACTGTTTTTT.